This TCR beta chain was captured in a study of T cell responses to AZD1222 COVID-19 vaccine. Details on this clone: Its antigen remains unidentified.

Study-wide results and limits: Nearly half of spike-specific TCRs reportedly target variant regions that are unmutated in the B.1.351 and B.1.1.7 variants. Repertoire sampling was restricted to post-peak T cell response timepoints.

Libraries were prepared by immunoSEQ multiplex PCR; TCRdb keeps only in-frame clonotypes and omits some of them. Of under 200,000 clones in the sample, approximately 90% are singletons; the top ten hold roughly 26%. The junction had 13 bases not matched to a gene; V was cut back by 5 bases and J by 5 bases. There are 17 residues in the CDR3. Germline-derived CDR1 and CDR2 are SGHTA and FQGNSA. J is TRBJ2-5 and V is TRBV7-2, with 11 positions matching TRBD2. The sequences come from peripheral blood, collected 28 days after the second AZD1222 dose. The receptor's source is an adult who received the AZD1222 COVID-19 vaccine. The CDR3 reads CASSPRPTSGSRETQYF. The CDR3 DNA reads TGTGCCAGCAGCCCCCGCCCTACTAGCGGGAGCAGGGAGACCCAGTACTTC.